The clone carrying this T cell receptor beta chain has more than one count but fewer than ten. The data were obtained in a study of blood T cell repertoires in COVID-19. Study as a whole: From the United States, Italy and Spain came samples of acute and convalescent COVID-19. PBMCs, B-cell-depleted T cells, or T cells provided the cDNA or gDNA that made up the material.

This CDR3 has 15 amino acids. After removal of 4 bases from V and 7 bases from J, the junction contained 13 bases not matched to a gene. CDR1 and CDR2 (germline): SGHNT, YYREEE (reference sequence). In the original workflow: By means of reference gene primer amplification, nucleated cell counts were estimated. Some clones are missing from TCRdb's copy, which holds only in-frame ones; the method was immunoSEQ multiplex PCR. V, J and clone size are those of that table, while D and trimming were read from the DNA. Of about 54,000 clones in the sample, approximately 84% were seen once. Sequencing input: peripheral blood. The chain combines TRBV5-4 with TRBJ2-7; 8 bases are shared with TRBD1. The TCR comes from a human donor in a cohort sampled during active COVID-19. As DNA, the CDR3 is TGTGCCAGCAGCCCAATGACAGGGGTGGGGGAGGAGCAGTACTTC. Its translation: CASSPMTGVGEEQYF.